Listed below are T cell receptor beta chains from one sample, sequenced in a study of blood T cell repertoires in COVID-19. TCRdb's copy holds only in-frame clones and misses some; the assay was immunoSEQ multiplex PCR. Of about 270,000 clones listed, over 75% are singletons. The specimen was peripheral blood. These receptors were taken from a human donor in a cohort sampled during active COVID-19. The CDR3 runs from the conserved cysteine through the conserved F or W. D genes are given only for firm matches. Rows give clone size only sometimes, using once, few, many, or a class for an expanded clone.

TRBJ1-1 NA NA 15 TRBV25-1 TGTGCCAGCAGTGAATGGGGGGGGGCAGTCCCCGAAGCTTTCTTT CASSEWGGAVPEAFF
TRBJ2-6 NA TRBD1 17 TRBV6-2/TRBV6-3 TGTGCCAGCAGTGGACAGGGCCCATGGTCGGGGGCCAACGTCCTGACTTTC CASSGQGPWSGANVLTF
TRBJ2-1 NA TRBD2 18 TRBV24-1 TGTGCCACCAGTGATTCCCGGCGGGGCGCGGGAGCCTACAATGAGCAGTTCTTC CATSDSRRGAGAYNEQFF
TRBJ1-1 NA NA 15 TRBV28 TGTGCCAGCCTTTTTGCGGACAGAGTTGTCACTGAAGCTTTCTTT CASLFADRVVTEAFF
TRBJ2-5 few TRBD2 17 TRBV6-2/TRBV6-3 TGTGCCAGCAGTCCCCTCCGGGACGGGGGGTCGCAAGAGACCCAGTACTTC CASSPLRDGGSQETQYF
TRBJ2-7 NA NA 14 TRBV5-4 TGTGCCAGCAGCCGGGGGGGACAGTTCAACGAGCAGTACTTC CASSRGGQFNEQYF
TRBJ1-4 NA NA 14 TRBV5-6 TGTGCCAGCAGCTTAACGGCGGGGAATGAAAAACTGTTTTTT CASSLTAGNEKLFF
TRBJ1-4 few NA 11 TRBV7-9 TGTGCCAGCGGACTTAATGAAAAACTGTTTTTT CASGLNEKLFF
TRBJ1-6 NA NA 15 TRBV12-5 TGTGCTAGTGGTTCGCAGGGTAATAAGATCTCACCCCTCCACTTT CASGSQGNKISPLHF
TRBJ2-7 NA TRBD1 14 TRBV27 TGTGCCAGCAGTTCGGGACAGGGGATTTACGAGCAGTACTTC CASSSGQGIYEQYF
TRBJ2-1 NA TRBD2 14 TRBV10-2 TGCGCCAGCAGGGATAGCGGGAGGATCAATGAGCAGTTCTTC CASRDSGRINEQFF
TRBJ2-1 NA TRBD1 15 TRBV5-1 TGCGCCAGCAGCTTGGCGGCAGGGGGCTACAATGAGCAGTTCTTC CASSLAAGGYNEQFF
TRBJ2-1 few TRBD2 17 TRBV11-2 TGTGCCAGCAGCTTTGGTGGTGCGCGGGGGGGGTTGAATGAGCAGTTCTTC CASSFGGARGGLNEQFF
TRBJ2-7 NA NA 14 TRBV3-1/TRBV3-2 TGTGCCAGCAGCCAAGGTCAGGGGACCTACGAGCAGTACTTC CASSQGQGTYEQYF
TRBJ1-1 NA NA 14 TRBV7-3 TGTGCCAGCAGCTCGTCGCCAGGCAACACTGAAGCTTTCTTT CASSSSPGNTEAFF
TRBJ1-1 NA NA 15 TRBV4-3 TGCGCCAGCAGACCGGGGGGGGCGGGGAACACTGAAGCTTTCTTT CASRPGGAGNTEAFF
TRBJ2-5 NA TRBD2 16 TRBV5-4 TGTGCCAGCAGCTTGGAAGCGGGGGGCGGCCGGGTGCCCCAGTACTTC CASSLEAGGGRVPQYF
TRBJ2-5 NA TRBD1 15 TRBV29-1 TGCAGCGTTGAACGCGCAGGGGACAGGAGGCAGACCCAGTACTTC CSVERAGDRRQTQYF
TRBJ1-1 once NA 15 TRBV5-4 TGTGCCAGCAGCCCCCCTCAACAGGGTAACACTGAAGCTTTCTTT CASSPPQQGNTEAFF
TRBJ1-1 once NA 12 TRBV5-1 TGCGCCAGCAGCCGGACCGGGAACGGAGCTTTCTTT CASSRTGNGAFF
TRBJ1-3 few NA 15 TRBV6-6 TGTGCCAGCAGTTATGAGGGGGTGATTGGAAACACCATATATTTT CASSYEGVIGNTIYF
TRBJ2-4 NA NA 15 TRBV3-1/TRBV3-2 TGTGCCAGCAGCCAAAAAATGGCCGCTTCGAACATTCAGTACTTC CASSQKMAASNIQYF
TRBJ1-3 once NA 14 TRBV28 TGTGCCAGCAGTTTGCGGGGTGGAAGAAACACCATATATTTT CASSLRGGRNTIYF
TRBJ2-5 NA TRBD2 13 TRBV2 TGTGCCACCAGAGGGAGGGCTGATGAGACCCAGTACTTC CATRGRADETQYF
TRBJ1-5 NA TRBD1 15 TRBV6-2/TRBV6-3 TGTGCCAGCAGTTACCCCAGCAGGGGGAATCAGCCCCAGCATTTT CASSYPSRGNQPQHF
TRBJ1-1 NA NA 12 TRBV28 TGTGCCAGCAGTGTCGTCGGCACTGAAGCTTTCTTT CASSVVGTEAFF
TRBJ1-1 NA TRBD1 13 TRBV29-1 TGCAGCGTTGAAGAAGGGGGCTACACTGAAGCTTTCTTT CSVEEGGYTEAFF
TRBJ1-2 NA TRBD1 15 TRBV24-1 TGTGCCACCAGTGCCTTGACAGGGAGTATTTATGGCTACACCTTC CATSALTGSIYGYTF
TRBJ2-1 NA TRBD2 19 TRBV3-1/TRBV3-2 TGTGCCAGCAGCCAAGAGTTGGGACTAGCAGTGAGCTCCTACAATGAGCAGTTCTTC CASSQELGLAVSSYNEQFF
TRBJ1-4 NA NA 15 TRBV3-1/TRBV3-2 TGTGCCAGCAGCCAAGATCTCCAGGGAAGGGAAAAACTGTTTTTT CASSQDLQGREKLFF
TRBJ2-3 once NA 13 TRBV11-2 TGTGCCAGCAGGCTCATGAGGCCAGATACGCAGTATTTT CASRLMRPDTQYF
TRBJ2-7 NA NA 13 TRBV2 TGTGCCAGCAGTCCCAGGGGGGTATACGAGCAGTACTTC CASSPRGVYEQYF
TRBJ1-1 NA TRBD1 14 TRBV30 TGTGCCTGGTTGCTACGGACAGGGGGCTTTGTAGCTTTCTTT CAWLLRTGGFVAFF
TRBJ1-2 few TRBD1 14 TRBV3-1/TRBV3-2 TGTGCCAGCAGCCCGGCGGGAAGGGGGCACGGCTACACCTTC CASSPAGRGHGYTF
TRBJ2-1 NA TRBD2 15 TRBV6-5 TGTGCCAGCTCACACCCGAGGGAGGGAGTAGGGGCATCGTTCTTC CASSHPREGVGASFF
TRBJ1-4 NA TRBD1 14 TRBV5-1 TGCGCCAGTAGTAAACAGGGGGCTAATGAAAAACTGTTTTTT CASSKQGANEKLFF
TRBJ1-5 NA NA 13 TRBV11-2 TGTGCCAGCAGCTTAGAGCGCGGACAGCCCCAGCATTTT CASSLERGQPQHF
TRBJ1-5 NA TRBD1 15 TRBV7-2 TGTGCCAGCAGCGCCCCAGGGGGCCGGGGACAGCCCCAGCATTTT CASSAPGGRGQPQHF
TRBJ1-1 NA NA 16 TRBV2 TGTGCCAGCAGTGAAGCGCGGGCAGCCCTGAACACTGAAGCTTTCTTT CASSEARAALNTEAFF
TRBJ2-7 NA NA 13 TRBV28 TGTGCCAGCAGTTTAGGCAGGGTCTACGAGCAGTACTTC CASSLGRVYEQYF
TRBJ2-7 NA NA 13 TRBV10-3 TGTGCCATCAGTGACTCCACAACCTACGAGCAGTACTTC CAISDSTTYEQYF
TRBJ2-1 NA TRBD2 15 TRBV27 TGTGCCAGCAGTTTACGTGCGGGGGGGAACAATGAGCAGTTCTTC CASSLRAGGNNEQFF
TRBJ1-3 NA TRBD1 15 TRBV4-1 TGCGCCAGCAGCCAGGGCGACAGGGATGGAAACACCATATATTTT CASSQGDRDGNTIYF
TRBJ2-6 NA TRBD2 17 TRBV28 TGTGCCAGCAGCCGTGCGGCGGGGGGGGTTGGGGCCAACGTCCTGACTTTC CASSRAAGGVGANVLTF
TRBJ1-5 once NA 13 TRBV7-8 TGTGCCAGCAGCTTAGGTGAGATTCAGCCCCAGCATTTT CASSLGEIQPQHF
TRBJ1-1 NA NA 18 TRBV12-2 TGTGCAAGTCGCTTAGCGCTTGGGACAGCACGGGGGAACACTGAAGCTTTCTTT CASRLALGTARGNTEAFF
TRBJ1-2 few NA 13 TRBV10-1 TGCGCCAGCAGTGAGTCGAGGTCCGATGGCTACACCTTC CASSESRSDGYTF
TRBJ1-1 NA TRBD1 16 TRBV9 TGTGCCAGCAGCGCTAAAAAAGGACAGGCGAACACTGAAGCTTTCTTT CASSAKKGQANTEAFF
TRBJ2-3 NA NA 16 TRBV5-4 TGTGCCAGCAGCTTGGAAATGGGAGCTAGCACAGATACGCAGTATTTT CASSLEMGASTDTQYF
TRBJ2-1 NA TRBD2 18 TRBV19 TGTGCCAGTAGTATAGATTTAGGGACTAGCGGGAGGTTCGATGAGCAGTTCTTC CASSIDLGTSGRFDEQFF
TRBJ2-1 NA TRBD1 18 TRBV2 TGTGCCAGCAGTGAAAAAAGTAGATGGGACAGGGGGCCGAATGAGCAGTTCTTC CASSEKSRWDRGPNEQFF
TRBJ2-5 NA NA 14 TRBV6-2/TRBV6-3 TGTGCCAGCAGTTACTCGGCGGCGGGGGAGACCCAGTACTTC CASSYSAAGETQYF
TRBJ2-7 many TRBD2 15 TRBV4-2 TGTGCCAGCAGCCAAGATCAAGCGGGGGGCTACGAGCAGTACTTC CASSQDQAGGYEQYF
TRBJ1-6 NA TRBD1 16 TRBV3-1/TRBV3-2 TGTGCCAGCAGCCCGACCTGGACAGGGTCACGTTCACCCCTCCACTTT CASSPTWTGSRSPLHF
TRBJ2-7 NA NA 12 TRBV2 TGTGCCAGCAGTGAAGCGCTTTACGGGCAGTACTTC CASSEALYGQYF
TRBJ2-5 once NA 11 TRBV9 TGTGCCAGCAGCACGGAAGAGACCCAGTACTTC CASSTEETQYF
TRBJ1-4 NA NA 14 TRBV18 TGTGCCAGCTCACCACTCAGGGCACCTGAAAAACTGTTTTTT CASSPLRAPEKLFF
TRBJ1-4 NA NA 14 TRBV5-1 TGCGCCAGCAGCCAACAGGGCCCTAATGAAAAACTGTTTTTT CASSQQGPNEKLFF
TRBJ1-1 NA NA 11 TRBV28 TGTGCCGTCGTGGGGCTGACTGAAGCTTTCTTT CAVVGLTEAFF
TRBJ2-1 NA NA 13 TRBV29-1 TGCAGCGTTCAGAACGCCCCTCCCAATGAGCAGTTCTTC CSVQNAPPNEQFF